The present entry profiles one TCR beta chain with its context. The clone's antigen remains unknown. Qualities for individual bases were not recorded, and no much larger clone is one base off. The sample comes from a study of blood T cells in healthy people across ages (dated by TCRdb to between 2014 and 2017). Broadly, across the study: In model experiments, template switching captured about one uniquely barcoded TCR beta cDNA molecule for every two T cells. Using deep sequencing normalized with unique cDNA molecular identifiers, the study measured how TCR beta repertoire diversity changes with age. The donors were divided into four age groups: young (average roughly 15 years), middle-aged (about 39), aged (62) and long-lived (about 90). The study analyzed two additional independent replicas of 1 million unique cDNA reads from the same blood draw for two donors, one aged 18 to 29 and one aged 80 or older.

Summary of the overall study and its limitations: Estimates of total diversity based on one million sequenced T cells were regarded as lower bounds and as underestimates. Because profiling used bulk unsorted PBMCs, naive and antigen-experienced compartments could not be compared conclusively. A strong correlation was found between observed TCR beta diversity and the percentage of naive T cells measured by flow cytometry. Compared with the aged group, more naive CD4+ T cells, fewer expanded clones and increased TCR diversity were shown by the long-lived group, suggesting age selection. As age increased, observed TCR beta diversity per million T cells dropped in a roughly linear way, and a significant reduction was already evident by age about 36. The CMV infection status of donors was not known, potentially confounding age-related changes in expanded clonotypes.

Donors were 30 to 45 systemically healthy Caucasian individuals from Russia aged 6 to 90 years. Each donor gave ten milliliters of peripheral blood, drawn into EDTA-treated Vacutainer tubes. Ficoll-Paque density-gradient centrifugation was used to isolate PBMCs, with at least 6 million per sample. Trizol reagent was used to extract total RNA from PBMCs, with at least 6 micrograms per sample. Naive CD45RAhigh/CD27high T cell percentages were measured by flow cytometry on a PBMC aliquot from every donor. The germline V gene (reference sequence) sets CDR1 to LGHDT and CDR2 to YNNKEL. Measured from the cysteine to the phenylalanine, the CDR3 is 14 residues long. Just the 42-base CDR3 DNA is kept, in frame starting at base 1. The method was 5' RACE. Sequenced using an Illumina HiSeq 2500. A second PCR of roughly 6 to 11 cycles was performed with a sample-barcoded 5' primer and a J-beta primer mix. Each TCR beta cDNA molecule received a unique molecular identifier from a template-switch 5' adaptor carrying 12 random nucleotides. Each sample yielded at least 3 million CDR3-containing paired-end reads. All of the RNA was converted into first-strand cDNA using the Mint cDNA synthesis kit, with a TRBC-specific oligonucleotide serving as the primer. After uracil-DNA glycosylase treatment, a first 18-cycle PCR used universal primers M1SS and BC2_uni_R on all cDNA. Per the source publication's procedure: Each sample was normalized by randomly selecting 1 million high-quality reads, each carrying a distinct molecular identifier. Instead of being binned into consensus sequences, reads that shared molecular identifiers were thrown out. MiTCR, run with a Q25 quality threshold and the strictest error-elimination algorithm, handled CDR3 identification, clonotype clustering and error correction. A nonparametric unseen species model using Euler transformation provided a lower-bound estimate of total TCR beta diversity. TCRdb applied fastp at Q25 and MiXCR to the public reads, then kept only in-frame beta chains. Entries that share a CDR3 protein sequence are merged under the most common genes and DNA. TCRdb, not the original authors, processed these V and J calls. In all, the sample holds some 760,000 distinct CDR3 sequences, and 20% to 25% of those were seen once. 3% to 4% of the sample rests with the top ten.

Separately, the same data were catalogued under a study of T cells of mothers and their children. From the second report: Donors were nine systemically healthy Caucasian individuals: three mothers and their six children. cDNA synthesis used all of the extracted RNA, with 1.5 ug of RNA in each 15 ul reaction. Sample barcodes and 2-4 random nucleotides were added via the M1S primer in the second PCR. More than 8 million TCR beta CDR3 reads were obtained from each mother, and 2.5 million to 3 million reads were obtained from each child. Thymic selection similarly shapes TCR recombination output in related and unrelated pairs, with minor effect from inherited differences. Related mother-child pairs always showed normalized repertoire overlap that was slightly higher than in unrelated mother-child pairs, though the difference was never significant. No persistent microchimeric T cell clones were found, with a detection sensitivity of roughly 99 clones per million clonotypes. In the study, deep NGS was used to compare the TCR beta repertoires of mothers and children, and features distinguishing related mother-child pairs from unrelated individuals were sought. Mothers averaged roughly 36 +/- 4 years of age and children averaged around 10 +/- 4 years. After adapter ligation with NEBNext reagents, the libraries were sequenced on Illumina HiSeq 2000 with 100+100 nt paired-end reads. To avoid cross-contamination, the mother libraries and the child libraries were prepared a month apart and sequenced in separate runs. For each donor, between about 500,000 and 2,200,000 distinct TCR beta clonotypes were identified. Naive TCR beta clonotypes were estimated from low-frequency clonotypes matched to each donor's FACS-determined naive share, without sorting.

Sequencing used blood. The rearrangement joined TRBV3-1 to TRBJ2-5; TRBD2 agrees with 8 junctional bases. Near its end, the DNA agrees better with TRBJ2-1, so the J call may be wrong. This sequence was found in a boy younger than 18 in good health. The sequenced DNA: TGTGCCAGCAGCCCGGGACTAGTTATCTTTGAGCAGTTCTTC. This sequence encodes CASSPGLVIFEQFF.